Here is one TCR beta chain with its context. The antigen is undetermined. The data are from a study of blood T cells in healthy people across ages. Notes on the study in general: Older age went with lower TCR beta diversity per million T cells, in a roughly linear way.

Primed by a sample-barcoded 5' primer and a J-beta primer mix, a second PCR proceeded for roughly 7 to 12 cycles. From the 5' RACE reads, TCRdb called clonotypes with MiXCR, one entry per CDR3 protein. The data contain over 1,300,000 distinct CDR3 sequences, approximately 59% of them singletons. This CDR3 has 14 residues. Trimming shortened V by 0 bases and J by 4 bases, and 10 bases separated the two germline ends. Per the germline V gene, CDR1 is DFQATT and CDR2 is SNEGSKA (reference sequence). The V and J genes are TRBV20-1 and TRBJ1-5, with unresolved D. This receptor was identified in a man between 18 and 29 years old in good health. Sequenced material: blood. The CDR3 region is CSARERRVNQPQHF. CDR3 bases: TGCAGTGCTAGAGAGAGGCGGGTTAATCAGCCCCAGCATTTT.